A single sample is the source of the 16 T cell receptor beta chains below, sequenced in a study of cytomegalovirus exposure and HLA in healthy donors. PCR used 60 Vbeta primers and 13 Jbeta primers. Data came from immunoSEQ multiplex PCR; TCRdb stores just in-frame clones and leaves some out. Altogether just over 95,000 clones are present, 77% being singletons, with the ten largest covering 4.5% to 5.5%. The specimen was PBMCs. These receptors all stem from a woman in her thirties or forties in good health and CMV-seronegative.

The rearrangement joins TRBV9 to TRBJ2-1; D possibly corresponds to TRBD1 (5 bases). The CDR3 covers 13 residues. V was cut by 3 bases and J by 5 bases, with 9 bases left in between. Germline loops: CDR1 SGDLS, CDR2 YYNGEE. The CDR3 DNA reads TGTGCCAGCAGCGGGATACAGGACAATGAGCAGTTCTTC. Translation gives CASSGIQDNEQFF.

The chain has TRBV5-5 and TRBJ1-1, with TRBD1 matching over 8 bases. The V gene end was trimmed by 4 bases and the J gene end by 2 bases; junction bases not matched to a gene: 4. Germline CDR1 is SGHKS and CDR2 is YYEKEE (reference sequence). The CDR3 is made up of 14 amino acids. In DNA, the CDR3 is TGTGCCAGCAGCCAGGGGGCGGGCAACACTGAAGCTTTCTTT. The encoded protein is CASSQGAGNTEAFF.

This clone was recorded once. The limits of the CDR3 on the DNA are not certain, so only TCRdb's listed CDR3 is given. The V and J genes are TRBV7-9 and TRBJ2-4; the table gives TRBD1 as D, unverified against the DNA. The CDR3 extends over 14 residues, inclusive of both ends. Germline assignment: CDR1 SEHNR and CDR2 FQNEAQ (reference sequence). The CDR3 sequence is CASSFGDGYSIQYF.

This chain uses TRBV15 with TRBJ1-2, with TRBD1 matching over 7 bases. The CDR3 runs to 16 residues. Germline values: CDR1 LNHNV, CDR2 YYDKDF (reference sequence). V was pared by 2 bases and J by 2 bases, with 8 bases of the junction left unmatched. The CDR3 DNA sequence: TGTGCCACCAGCAGACCCCCGGGACAGACAAACTATGGCTACACCTTC. Encoded protein: CATSRPPGQTNYGYTF.

The chain couples TRBV10-2 to TRBJ1-1; TRBD1 matches at 9 bases. The CDR3 has 13 residues. With V trimmed by 5 bases and J by 10 bases, 8 bases remained unmatched. Germline CDR1 is WSHSY and CDR2 is SAAADI. This chain's CDR3 is CASSPTGGLRAFF. CDR3 bases: TGCGCCAGCAGTCCCACAGGGGGCCTTCGAGCTTTCTTT.

In this sample, this clone turned up once. V and J are TRBV29-1 and TRBJ1-1; perhaps TRBD1 as D (5 bases). This CDR3 region has 12 residues. Germline CDR1 is SQVTM and CDR2 is ANQGSEA. V was trimmed by 5 bases and J by 6 bases, leaving 13 bases between them. The CDR3 reads CSVMTEAAEAFF. Here the CDR3 DNA reads TGCAGCGTTATGACAGAAGCTGCTGAAGCTTTCTTT.

The gene calls are TRBV19 and TRBJ2-3; weak D call: TRBD2 (6 bases). The CDR3 contains 15 residues. Per the germline V gene, CDR1 is LNHDA and CDR2 is SQIVND (reference sequence). Trimming removed 6 bases at V and 2 bases at J, with 15 bases between. Here the CDR3 reads CASSPAGYDTDTQYF. For the CDR3, the DNA is TGTGCCAGTAGCCCAGCGGGTTATGACACAGATACGCAGTATTTT.

The chain has TRBV19 and TRBJ1-1; 7 bases fit TRBD1. The germline CDR1 and CDR2 sequences are LNHDA and SQIVND (reference sequence). V trimming: 3 bases; J trimming: 6 bases; junction bases outside the gene matches: 7. The CDR3 sequence is 14 residues long. CDR3 sequence reads: CASSMTGSSPEAFF. In DNA form, the CDR3 reads TGTGCCAGTAGTATGACAGGGAGTTCCCCTGAAGCTTTCTTT.

The chain uses TRBV25-1 and TRBJ2-3; 7 bases agree with TRBD1. Losses at the gene ends were 3 bases for V and 4 bases for J; bases not matched to a gene: 4. Looked up from germline, CDR1 is MGHDK and CDR2 is SYGVNS. The CDR3 covers 14 residues. CDR3 sequence: CASSETGRADTQYF. CDR3 sequence (DNA): TGTGCCAGCAGTGAGACAGGGAGAGCAGATACGCAGTATTTT.

The V call is TRBV5-1, the J call TRBJ1-2; D might be TRBD1 (5 bases). The germline V and J ends were trimmed by 4 bases and 10 bases, with 20 bases remaining between them. The germline V gene has CDR1 SGHRS and CDR2 YFSETQ. This CDR3 has 14 residues. The CDR3 DNA is TGCGCCAGCAGCCCGATACAACCGACAGAATTCTACACCTTC. Encoded protein: CASSPIQPTEFYTF.

V and J are TRBV4-1 and TRBJ2-5; weak D call: TRBD1 (5 bases). The germline gives CDR1 MGHRA, CDR2 YSYEKL. CDR3 length: 16 residues. With 2 bases removed from V and 1 base from J, the gap between germline ends came to 14 bases. The CDR3 loop is CASSQRVRQPQETQYF. The DNA for the CDR3 is TGCGCCAGCAGCCAAAGGGTCAGACAGCCCCAAGAGACCCAGTACTTC.

The J gene is TRBJ2-2, the V gene TRBV7-9; D might be TRBD2 (6 bases). The CDR3 is 13 amino acids. CDR1 is SEHNR, CDR2 FQNEAQ, per germline (reference sequence). V shed 5 bases and J shed 5 bases, with 9 bases lying between them. The chain's CDR3 is CASSISGTGELFF. For the CDR3, the DNA is TGTGCCAGCAGCATTAGCGGAACCGGGGAGCTGTTTTTT.

CDR3 amino acids: CASSYDAGSTDTQYF. CDR3 coding DNA: TGTGCCAGCAGTTACGACGCGGGGAGCACAGATACGCAGTATTTT. This chain links TRBV6-5 with TRBJ2-3, with D possibly TRBD2 on 6 matching bases. The CDR3 spans 15 residues. The germline V gene has CDR1 MNHEY and CDR2 SVGAGI. V lost 2 bases, J lost 0 bases, and 9 bases lay in between.

This chain uses TRBV12-5 with TRBJ1-6; D remains ambiguous. V lost 6 bases, J lost 0 bases, and 12 bases lay in between. The CDR3 consists of 16 residues. The germline CDR1 and CDR2 sequences are LGHNT and FRNRAP. In DNA, the CDR3 is TGTGCTAGTGGGCGTAGCTTCGGCTCCTATAATTCACCCCTCCACTTT. It yields the protein CASGRSFGSYNSPLHF.

The chain links TRBV28 to TRBJ1-2; no reliable D call. Trimming removed 7 bases from V and 6 bases from J, with 15 bases in between. The CDR3 has 13 residues. CDR1 and CDR2 (germline): MDHEN, SYDVKM. The CDR3 loop reads CASTMIGGNGYTF. As DNA, the CDR3 is TGTGCCAGCACCATGATAGGAGGTAATGGCTACACCTTC.

The chain carries TRBV5-4 and TRBJ2-7; TRBD1 matches at 10 bases. J gave up 3 bases and V 4 bases, and 7 bases lay outside the gene matches. CDR1 is SGHNT and CDR2 is YYREEE in the germline V gene (reference sequence). This CDR3 has 15 residues. The CDR3 here is CASSRDRGQSYEQYF. In DNA form, the CDR3 reads TGTGCCAGCAGCCGAGACAGGGGGCAAAGCTACGAGCAGTACTTC.